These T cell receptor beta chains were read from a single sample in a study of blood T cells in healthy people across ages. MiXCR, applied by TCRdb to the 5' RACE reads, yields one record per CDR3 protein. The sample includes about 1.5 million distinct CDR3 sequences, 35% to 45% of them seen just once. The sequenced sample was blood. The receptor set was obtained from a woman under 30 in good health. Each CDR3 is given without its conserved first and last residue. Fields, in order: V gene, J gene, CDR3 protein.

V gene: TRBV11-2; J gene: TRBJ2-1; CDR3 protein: ASSSARLAGGLEQF
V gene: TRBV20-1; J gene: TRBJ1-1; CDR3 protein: SARDHLNTEAF
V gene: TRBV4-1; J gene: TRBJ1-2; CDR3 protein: ASSQVGGREVGYT
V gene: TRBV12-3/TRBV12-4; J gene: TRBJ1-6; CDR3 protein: ASSSAGTVNSPLH
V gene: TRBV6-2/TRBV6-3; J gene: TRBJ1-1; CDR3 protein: ASSFRGENTEAF
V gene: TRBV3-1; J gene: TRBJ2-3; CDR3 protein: ASSQGRGVTDTQY
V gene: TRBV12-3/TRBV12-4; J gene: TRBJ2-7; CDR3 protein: ASSDSGRGYEQY
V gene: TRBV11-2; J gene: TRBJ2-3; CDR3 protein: ASASFGQGEDTQY
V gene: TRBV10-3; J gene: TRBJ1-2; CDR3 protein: AISGTGVEDYGYT
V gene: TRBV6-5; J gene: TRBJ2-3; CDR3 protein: ASSFRDRRSTDTQY
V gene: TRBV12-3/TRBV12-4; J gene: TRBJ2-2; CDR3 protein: ASSYLPRGRTGELF
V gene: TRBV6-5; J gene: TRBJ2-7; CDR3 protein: ASSPTSLSYEQY
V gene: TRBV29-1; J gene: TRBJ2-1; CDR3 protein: SVKGSSYNEQF
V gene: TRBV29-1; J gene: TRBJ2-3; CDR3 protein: SVEGDTQY
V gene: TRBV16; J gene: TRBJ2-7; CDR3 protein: ASSQYGREHEQY
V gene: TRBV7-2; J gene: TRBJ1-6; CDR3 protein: ASSSGLYNSPLH
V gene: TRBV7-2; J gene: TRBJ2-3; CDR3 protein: ASSRLMGGVDTQY
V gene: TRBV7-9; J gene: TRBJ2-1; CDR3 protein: ASGSLGYNEQF
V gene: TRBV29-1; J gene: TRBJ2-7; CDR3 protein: SVEGPVGGADYEQY
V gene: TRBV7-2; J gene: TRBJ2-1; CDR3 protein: ASSLITTSGDPYNEQF
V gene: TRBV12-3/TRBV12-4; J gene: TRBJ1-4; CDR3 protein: ASSFEGDGEKLF
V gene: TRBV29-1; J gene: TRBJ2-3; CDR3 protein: SVGWADTQY
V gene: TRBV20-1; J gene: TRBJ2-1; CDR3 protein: SASLGQGLNEQF
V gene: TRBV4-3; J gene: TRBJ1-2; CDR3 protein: ASTPSQQLGGYT
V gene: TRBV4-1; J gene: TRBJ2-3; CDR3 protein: ASSFRDGRDTDTQY
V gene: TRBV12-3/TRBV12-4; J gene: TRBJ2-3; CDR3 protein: ASSRGSPTDTQY
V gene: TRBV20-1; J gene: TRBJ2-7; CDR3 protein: SAREGAGGAYEQY
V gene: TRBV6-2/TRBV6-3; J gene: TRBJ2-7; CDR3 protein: ASSYSNPGFFYEQY
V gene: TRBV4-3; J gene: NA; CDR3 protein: ASSQASGGLETQY
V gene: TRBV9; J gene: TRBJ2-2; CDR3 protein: ASALTGQANTGELF
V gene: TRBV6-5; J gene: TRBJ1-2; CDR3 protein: ASSYSTTAPSYGYT
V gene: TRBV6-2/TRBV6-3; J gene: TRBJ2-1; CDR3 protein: ASSSRTGTTAVGKQF
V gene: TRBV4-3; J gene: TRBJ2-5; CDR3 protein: ASSQEVGRSQETQY
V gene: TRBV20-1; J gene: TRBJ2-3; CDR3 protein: SASRDIVSTDTQY
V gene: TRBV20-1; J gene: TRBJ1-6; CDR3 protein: SAREEGASLH
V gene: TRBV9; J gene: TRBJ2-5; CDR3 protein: ASSVGGEQETQY
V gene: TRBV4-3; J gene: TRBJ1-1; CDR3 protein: ASSQDITGGNTEAF
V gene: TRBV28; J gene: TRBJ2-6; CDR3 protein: ASRESGTLSGANVLT
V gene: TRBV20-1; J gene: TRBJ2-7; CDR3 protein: SASRAAFQY
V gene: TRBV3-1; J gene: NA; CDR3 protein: ASRGFQAETQY
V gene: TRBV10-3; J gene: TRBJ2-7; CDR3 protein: AISDGTSALEQY
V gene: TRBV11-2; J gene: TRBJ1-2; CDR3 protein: ASTTAMGGRYHGYT
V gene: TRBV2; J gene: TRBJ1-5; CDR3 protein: ASSGQGEEQPQH
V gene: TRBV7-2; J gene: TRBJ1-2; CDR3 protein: ASSAIDGIYGYT
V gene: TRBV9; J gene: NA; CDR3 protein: AAPGLAIWGAYNEQY
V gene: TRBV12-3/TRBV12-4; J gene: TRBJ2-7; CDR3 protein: ASSLAGTGSREQY
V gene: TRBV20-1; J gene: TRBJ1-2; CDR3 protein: SARVRGQPINYGYT
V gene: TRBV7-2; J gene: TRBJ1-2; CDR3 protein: ASSLAAPQAYGYT
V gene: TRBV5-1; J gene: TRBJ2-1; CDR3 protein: ASSLTAGSDYNEQF
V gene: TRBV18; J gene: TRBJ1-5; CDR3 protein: ASSPPGNPDQPQH
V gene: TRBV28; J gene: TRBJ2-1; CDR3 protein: ASSSQGVGWNEQF
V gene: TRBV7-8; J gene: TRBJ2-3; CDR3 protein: ASSPGGSRTDTQY
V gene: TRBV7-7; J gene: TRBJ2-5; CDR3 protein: ASSTRGLGETQY
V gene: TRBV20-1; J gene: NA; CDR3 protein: SARDPGTYNEQY
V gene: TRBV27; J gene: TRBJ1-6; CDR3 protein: ASSLREGQGYNSPLH
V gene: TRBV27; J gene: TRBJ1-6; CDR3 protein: ASSFLGQSKTPLH
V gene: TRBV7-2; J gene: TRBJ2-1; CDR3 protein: ASSPGGRGAQNNEQF
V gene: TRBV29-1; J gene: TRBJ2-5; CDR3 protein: SARLRLAYEETQY
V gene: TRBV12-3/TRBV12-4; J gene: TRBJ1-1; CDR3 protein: ASSLDRVRNTEAF